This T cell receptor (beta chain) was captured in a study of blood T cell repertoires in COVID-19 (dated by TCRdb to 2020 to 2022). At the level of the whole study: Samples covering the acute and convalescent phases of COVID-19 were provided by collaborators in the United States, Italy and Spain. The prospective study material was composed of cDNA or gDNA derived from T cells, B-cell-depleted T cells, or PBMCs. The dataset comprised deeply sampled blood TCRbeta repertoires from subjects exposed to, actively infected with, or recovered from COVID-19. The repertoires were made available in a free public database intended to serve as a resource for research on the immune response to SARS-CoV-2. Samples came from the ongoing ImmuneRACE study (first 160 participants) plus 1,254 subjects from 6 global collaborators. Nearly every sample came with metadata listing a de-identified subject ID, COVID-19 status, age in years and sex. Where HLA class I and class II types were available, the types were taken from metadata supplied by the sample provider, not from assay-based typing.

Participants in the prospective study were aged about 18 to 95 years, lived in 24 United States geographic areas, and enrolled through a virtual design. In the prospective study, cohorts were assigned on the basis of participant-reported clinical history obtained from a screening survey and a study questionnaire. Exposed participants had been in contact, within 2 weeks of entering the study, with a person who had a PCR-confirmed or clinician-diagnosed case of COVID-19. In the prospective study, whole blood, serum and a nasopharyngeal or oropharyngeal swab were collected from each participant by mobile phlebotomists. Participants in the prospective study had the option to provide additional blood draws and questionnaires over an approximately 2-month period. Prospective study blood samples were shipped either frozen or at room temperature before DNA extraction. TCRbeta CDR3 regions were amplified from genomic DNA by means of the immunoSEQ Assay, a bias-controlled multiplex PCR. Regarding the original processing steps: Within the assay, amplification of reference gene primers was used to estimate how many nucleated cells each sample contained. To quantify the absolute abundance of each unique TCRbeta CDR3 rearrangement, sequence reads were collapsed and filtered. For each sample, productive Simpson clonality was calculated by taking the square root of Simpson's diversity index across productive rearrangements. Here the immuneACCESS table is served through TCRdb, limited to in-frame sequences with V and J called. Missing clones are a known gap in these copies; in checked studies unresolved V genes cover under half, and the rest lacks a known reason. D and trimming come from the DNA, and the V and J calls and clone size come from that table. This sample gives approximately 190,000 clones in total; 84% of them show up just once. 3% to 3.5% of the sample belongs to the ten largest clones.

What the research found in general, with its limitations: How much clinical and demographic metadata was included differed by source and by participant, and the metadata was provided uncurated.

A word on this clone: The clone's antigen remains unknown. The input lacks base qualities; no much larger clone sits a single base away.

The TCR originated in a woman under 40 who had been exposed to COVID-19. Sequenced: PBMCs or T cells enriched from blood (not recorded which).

The DNA reads TGTGCCAGCAGCTCCAGGGGTTGGGGGGGCTACACCTTC. Translated, this is CASSSRGWGGYTF. The chain joins TRBV13 to TRBJ1-2; perhaps TRBD1 is the D gene, with 6 bases matching. V was cut back by 4 bases and J by 8 bases, leaving a gap of 14 bases between them. The CDR3 runs 13 amino acids, cysteine and phenylalanine included. The entry retains the CDR3 DNA only, 39 bases that are in frame from base 1. Via the germline V gene (reference sequence), CDR1 is PRHDT and CDR2 FYEKMQ.